This entry describes one T cell receptor (beta chain). CDR3 size: 17 residues. V lost 0 bases and J lost 3; bases outside the gene matches: 8. CDR1 MGHRA and CDR2 YSYEKL come from the germline V gene. This record belongs to a study of cytomegalovirus exposure and HLA in healthy donors. It was with 60 Vbeta and 13 Jbeta primers that the PCR ran. TCRdb keeps only in-frame clones here, not all; method: immunoSEQ multiplex PCR. The table has fewer than 250,000 clones, about 84% seen once; the top ten hold over 1%. The chain has TRBV4-1 and TRBJ1-5, with 7 positions matching TRBD1. This TCR was recovered from a human donor in good health. Sequencing input: PBMCs. The CDR3 region has the DNA TGCGCCAGCAGCCAAGACCGCAGGGGGAAGGTCAATCAGCCCCAGCATTTT. Its protein product is CASSQDRRGKVNQPQHF.